Listed below are T cell receptor beta chains from one sample, sequenced in a study of blood T cells in healthy people across ages. Each CDR3 protein gets one entry after TCRdb re-called the 5' RACE reads with MiXCR. Counted here are some 1.1 million distinct CDR3 sequences, roughly two fifths occurring once; the ten biggest clones make up around 12%. Sequencing input: blood. The receptor set was obtained from a man aged 18 to 35 in good health. Both conserved end residues are part of each CDR3. The order of the fields is CDR3 length, V gene, J gene, clone size, D gene, CDR3 protein, CDR3 DNA. The D gene is left open where the match is weak. Clone size is given for some rows only: seen once, a few or many times, or a class if the clone is expanded.

length: 13; V: TRBV2; J: TRBJ1-1; size: few; D: .; CDR3: CASSAAPNTEAFF; DNA: TGTGCCAGCAGTGCGGCACCCAACACTGAAGCTTTCTTT
length: 13; V: TRBV12-3/TRBV12-4; J: TRBJ1-5; size: .; D: .; CDR3: CASSINSNQPRHF; DNA: TGTGCCAGCAGCATAAATAGCAATCAGCCCCGGCATTTT
length: 14; V: TRBV12-3/TRBV12-4; J: TRBJ2-3; size: many; D: .; CDR3: CASSPTGPADTQYF; DNA: TGTGCCAGCAGTCCCACTGGGCCAGCAGATACGCAGTATTTT
length: 12; V: TRBV3-1; J: TRBJ1-1; size: many; D: .; CDR3: CASSLQNTEAFF; DNA: TGTGCCAGCAGCCTACAGAACACTGAAGCTTTCTTT
length: 14; V: TRBV4-3; J: TRBJ2-1; size: .; D: .; CDR3: CASSQVGGNNEQFF; DNA: TGCGCCAGCAGCCAAGTGGGCGGCAACAATGAGCAGTTCTTC
length: 13; V: TRBV10-3; J: TRBJ1-2; size: .; D: .; CDR3: CAISESFGDGYTF; DNA: TGTGCCATCAGTGAGTCCTTTGGGGATGGCTACACCTTC
length: 16; V: TRBV4-2; J: TRBJ1-5; size: .; D: .; CDR3: CASSHEQGIITQPQHF; DNA: TGTGCCAGCAGCCATGAGCAGGGGATCATAACTCAGCCCCAGCATTTT
length: 15; V: TRBV29-1; J: TRBJ2-3; size: .; D: TRBD2; CDR3: CSVSGGSIITDTQYF; DNA: TGCAGTGTTAGCGGGGGGAGCATTATAACAGATACGCAGTATTTT
length: 13; V: TRBV7-9; J: TRBJ1-2; size: few; D: .; CDR3: CASSYSPWTGYTF; DNA: TGTGCCAGCAGCTATTCCCCGTGGACAGGCTACACCTTC
length: 16; V: TRBV6-2/TRBV6-3; J: TRBJ1-5; size: .; D: TRBD1; CDR3: CASRATSGTGTQPQHF; DNA: TGTGCCAGCAGGGCCACTTCCGGGACAGGGACTCAGCCCCAGCATTTT
length: 14; V: TRBV14; J: TRBJ1-2; size: .; D: TRBD1; CDR3: CASSHGQGNYGYTF; DNA: TGTGCCAGCAGCCACGGACAGGGGAACTATGGCTACACCTTC
length: 19; V: TRBV4-1; J: TRBJ2-3; size: few; D: TRBD2; CDR3: CASSQPRIGLAGETDTQYF; DNA: TGCGCCAGCAGCCAACCTAGAATCGGACTAGCGGGGGAGACAGATACGCAGTATTTT
length: 16; V: TRBV24-1; J: TRBJ1-5; size: few; D: TRBD1; CDR3: CATSDPDREDNQPQHF; DNA: TGTGCCACCAGTGACCCGGACAGGGAGGACAATCAGCCCCAGCATTTT
length: 16; V: TRBV7-2; J: TRBJ2-5; size: few; D: TRBD2; CDR3: CASSLFLLAGSETQYF; DNA: TGTGCCAGCAGCTTATTCCTACTAGCGGGAAGCGAGACCCAGTACTTC
length: 14; V: TRBV6-2/TRBV6-3; J: TRBJ1-1; size: .; D: .; CDR3: CASSYRAGVGEAFF; DNA: TGTGCCAGCAGTTACCGGGCAGGGGTCGGTGAAGCTTTCTTT
length: 16; V: TRBV5-1; J: TRBJ2-3; size: .; D: TRBD1; CDR3: CASSWGSGGTTDTQYF; DNA: TGCGCCAGCAGCTGGGGGTCAGGGGGCACGACAGATACGCAGTATTTT
length: 12; V: TRBV29-1; J: TRBJ2-2; size: once; D: .; CDR3: CSVVLNTGELFF; DNA: TGCAGCGTTGTACTGAACACCGGGGAGCTGTTTTTT
length: 13; V: TRBV18; J: TRBJ2-7; size: .; D: TRBD1; CDR3: CATKPGQEYEQYF; DNA: TGTGCCACCAAGCCGGGACAGGAGTACGAGCAGTACTTC
length: 14; V: TRBV5-4; J: TRBJ2-7; size: .; D: TRBD1; CDR3: CASSSRDRHYEQYF; DNA: TGTGCCAGCAGCAGCCGGGACAGGCACTACGAGCAGTACTTC
length: 14; V: TRBV20-1; J: TRBJ2-7; size: .; D: TRBD1; CDR3: CSARANRGQGEQYF; DNA: TGCAGTGCTAGAGCAAACAGGGGGCAAGGGGAGCAGTACTTC
length: 16; V: TRBV7-9; J: TRBJ2-2; size: .; D: TRBD1; CDR3: CASSLDRGRVTGELFF; DNA: TGTGCCAGCAGCTTAGACAGGGGGCGCGTCACCGGGGAGCTGTTTTTT
length: 15; V: TRBV9; J: TRBJ1-4; size: .; D: .; CDR3: CASSVQGAIAEKLFF; DNA: TGTGCCAGCAGCGTTCAAGGGGCCATTGCTGAAAAACTGTTTTTT
length: 15; V: TRBV7-9; J: TRBJ2-1; size: .; D: TRBD1; CDR3: CASSLTGTGKQEQFF; DNA: TGTGCCAGCAGCTTAACCGGGACAGGGAAGCAAGAGCAGTTCTTC
length: 17; V: TRBV27; J: TRBJ1-1; size: .; D: .; CDR3: CASSLYWGWVKNTEAFF; DNA: TGTGCCAGCAGTTTATATTGGGGGTGGGTGAAGAACACTGAAGCTTTCTTT
length: 14; V: TRBV28; J: TRBJ1-1; size: .; D: .; CDR3: CASSYETPNTEAFF; DNA: TGTGCCAGCAGTTATGAGACACCGAACACTGAAGCTTTCTTT
length: 17; V: TRBV4-3; J: TRBJ2-7; size: .; D: TRBD2; CDR3: CASSQDGLAPSYNEQYF; DNA: TGCGCCAGCAGCCAAGACGGACTAGCGCCCTCCTACAATGAGCAGTACTTC
length: 17; V: TRBV9; J: TRBJ1-2; size: few; D: TRBD1; CDR3: CASSVSREDRGPHGYTF; DNA: TGTGCCAGCAGCGTAAGTCGAGAGGACAGGGGGCCTCATGGCTACACCTTC
length: 17; V: TRBV10-3; J: TRBJ2-3; size: few; D: .; CDR3: CAISESARETYTDTQYF; DNA: TGTGCCATCAGTGAGTCAGCTAGGGAGACCTACACAGATACGCAGTATTTT
length: 13; V: TRBV20-1; J: TRBJ2-3; size: .; D: .; CDR3: CSAYVLPTDTQYF; DNA: TGCAGTGCTTACGTACTCCCCACAGATACGCAGTATTTT
length: 15; V: TRBV5-1; J: TRBJ2-5; size: .; D: TRBD2; CDR3: CASSESSGGNNEQYF; DNA: TGCGCCAGCAGCGAAAGCTCGGGGGGAAACAATGAGCAGTACTTC
length: 15; V: TRBV5-5; J: TRBJ2-5; size: .; D: .; CDR3: CASSCIGEAQETQYF; DNA: TGTGCCAGCAGCTGCATAGGGGAGGCGCAAGAGACCCAGTACTTC
length: 19; V: TRBV4-3; J: TRBJ2-4; size: few; D: TRBD2; CDR3: CASSPGTSGGPPTKNIQYF; DNA: TGCGCCAGCAGCCCCGGGACTAGCGGGGGGCCCCCCACCAAAAACATTCAGTACTTC
length: 11; V: TRBV20-1; J: TRBJ2-5; size: .; D: .; CDR3: CSPGWSETQYF; DNA: TGCAGTCCGGGCTGGTCAGAGACCCAGTACTTC
length: 14; V: TRBV27; J: TRBJ1-6; size: few; D: TRBD1; CDR3: CASSFGTANSPLHF; DNA: TGTGCCAGCAGTTTCGGGACAGCTAATTCACCCCTCCACTTT
length: 15; V: TRBV20-1; J: TRBJ1-3; size: once; D: .; CDR3: CSARSIQGSGNTIYF; DNA: TGCAGTGCTAGGTCCATACAGGGTTCTGGAAACACCATATATTTT
length: 12; V: TRBV29-1; J: TRBJ1-1; size: .; D: .; CDR3: CSAYTPSTEAFF; DNA: TGCAGCGCCTATACCCCCAGCACTGAAGCTTTCTTT
length: 15; V: TRBV6-5; J: TRBJ1-2; size: few; D: .; CDR3: CASSPLDIYNYGYTF; DNA: TGTGCCAGCAGTCCCCTGGACATCTATAACTATGGCTACACCTTC
length: 17; V: TRBV11-3; J: TRBJ2-7; size: .; D: TRBD1; CDR3: CASSTGTGQKGPYEQYF; DNA: TGTGCCAGCAGCACAGGGACAGGGCAAAAGGGTCCCTACGAGCAGTACTTC
length: 14; V: TRBV2; J: TRBJ2-2; size: .; D: .; CDR3: CASSWTENTGELFF; DNA: TGTGCCAGCAGTTGGACAGAGAACACCGGGGAGCTGTTTTTT
length: 15; V: TRBV7-2; J: TRBJ2-3; size: many; D: .; CDR3: CASSTGTSSTDTQYF; DNA: TGTGCCAGCAGCACCGGGACTTCTTCCACAGATACGCAGTATTTT
length: 16; V: TRBV27; J: TRBJ1-5; size: .; D: TRBD1; CDR3: CASSPSTGDTNQPQHF; DNA: TGTGCCAGCAGTCCGTCGACAGGGGATACCAATCAGCCCCAGCATTTT
length: 15; V: TRBV12-3/TRBV12-4; J: TRBJ1-1; size: few; D: .; CDR3: CASTYPQGSDTEAFF; DNA: TGTGCCAGCACTTACCCGCAGGGGTCGGACACTGAAGCTTTCTTT
length: 17; V: TRBV12-3/TRBV12-4; J: TRBJ2-2; size: .; D: TRBD1; CDR3: CASSLGTGSLNTGELFF; DNA: TGTGCCAGCAGTTTGGGGACAGGGTCGCTGAACACCGGGGAGCTGTTTTTT
length: 15; V: TRBV3-1; J: TRBJ2-2; size: .; D: TRBD1; CDR3: CASRQDRGDSGELFF; DNA: TGTGCCAGCAGACAGGACAGGGGGGACTCCGGGGAGCTGTTTTTT
length: 13; V: TRBV6-2/TRBV6-3; J: TRBJ2-5; size: few; D: TRBD1; CDR3: CASSSGQGWTQYF; DNA: TGTGCCAGCAGTTCAGGACAGGGGTGGACCCAGTACTTC
length: 14; V: TRBV4-3; J: TRBJ1-4; size: .; D: .; CDR3: CASSPSAVAEKLFF; DNA: TGCGCCAGCAGCCCGTCTGCGGTTGCTGAAAAACTGTTTTTT
length: 14; V: TRBV18; J: TRBJ2-1; size: few; D: TRBD2; CDR3: CASSPGTRSNEQFF; DNA: TGTGCCAGCTCCCCCGGGACTAGATCCAATGAGCAGTTCTTC
length: 12; V: TRBV12-3/TRBV12-4; J: TRBJ2-7; size: .; D: .; CDR3: CASSQTFYEQYF; DNA: TGTGCCAGCAGTCAGACCTTCTACGAGCAGTACTTC
length: 14; V: TRBV18; J: TRBJ2-5; size: .; D: TRBD1; CDR3: CVSSPGTGEETQYF; DNA: TGTGTCAGCTCACCGGGGACAGGCGAGGAGACCCAGTACTTC
length: 8; V: TRBV7-9; J: TRBJ1-2; size: .; D: .; CDR3: CASSLPTF; DNA: TGTGCCAGCAGCTTGCCCACCTTC
length: 14; V: TRBV7-2; J: TRBJ2-5; size: .; D: .; CDR3: CASSLVSDQETQYF; DNA: TGTGCCAGCAGCTTAGTATCGGACCAAGAGACCCAGTACTTC
length: 15; V: TRBV12-3/TRBV12-4; J: TRBJ1-2; size: few; D: TRBD1; CDR3: CASSPGQGWNYGYTF; DNA: TGTGCCAGCAGTCCAGGACAGGGATGGAACTATGGCTACACCTTC
length: 15; V: TRBV27; J: TRBJ1-4; size: few; D: TRBD1; CDR3: CASSFAGTGGEKLFF; DNA: TGTGCCAGCAGTTTCGCCGGGACAGGGGGAGAAAAACTGTTTTTT
length: 14; V: TRBV2; J: TRBJ2-3; size: few; D: .; CDR3: CASSVTRGEDTQYF; DNA: TGTGCCAGCAGCGTGACGAGGGGCGAAGATACGCAGTATTTT
length: 17; V: TRBV12-3/TRBV12-4; J: TRBJ1-2; size: .; D: TRBD1; CDR3: CASSLEGGIQGRYGYTF; DNA: TGTGCCAGCAGTTTAGAAGGGGGGATACAGGGGCGCTATGGCTACACCTTC